Shown below are 18 T cell receptor beta chains from a single sample sequenced in a study of OX40 agonist ivuxolimab in advanced cancers. Assay used: immunoSEQ multiplex PCR; TCRdb lists only in-frame clones, some missing. Of 50,000 to 60,000 clones listed, 82% are singletons. The sample consisted of CD4+ or CD8+ T cells sorted from blood, taken in a trial of the OX40 agonist ivuxolimab. Receptor source: an adult with an advanced solid tumor such as melanoma, head and neck, liver or kidney cancer.

The V call is TRBV14, the J call TRBJ2-2, with unresolved D. CDR3 size: 14 residues. Germline V lookup: CDR1 SGHDN, CDR2 FVKESK. V lost 0 bases, J lost 6 bases, and 8 bases lay in between. The CDR3 spells CASSQDMVPGELFF. As DNA, the CDR3 is TGTGCCAGCAGCCAAGACATGGTCCCCGGGGAGCTGTTTTTT.

This clone appeared once. The rearrangement uses TRBV30 and TRBJ1-2; D is ambiguous. This CDR3 is built from 16 residues. CDR1 GTSNPN and CDR2 SVGIG come from the germline V gene (reference sequence). V lost 1 base to trimming and J lost 8 bases, with 23 bases between them. Here the CDR3 reads CAWSAYTIRLHLGYTF. DNA of the CDR3: TGTGCCTGGAGTGCCTACACGATCAGGCTTCATCTAGGCTACACCTTC.

This rearrangement joins TRBV19 to TRBJ2-1, with 11 nucleotides matching TRBD2. Per germline, CDR1 LNHDA and CDR2 SQIVND (reference sequence). The ends lost 3 bases at V and 7 bases at J; junction bases unmatched: 8. This CDR3 is built from 16 residues. CDR3 sequence: CASSIPTSGGPNEQFF. The CDR3, as DNA: TGTGCCAGTAGTATCCCTACTAGCGGGGGCCCAAATGAGCAGTTCTTC.

The chain links TRBV15 to TRBJ2-5; D not certain. Trimming took 0 bases from V and 2 from J, leaving 13 bases between them. CDR3 length: 16 amino acids. The germline V gene encodes CDR1 LNHNV and CDR2 YYDKDF (reference sequence). CDR3 sequence (DNA): TGTGCCACCAGCAGAGATCCCCAGGCCACGCAAGAGACCCAGTACTTC. Translating it yields CATSRDPQATQETQYF.

The chain joins TRBV27 to TRBJ1-1, with 7 bases lining up with TRBD1. The length of the CDR3 is 16 residues. Trimming cost V 5 bases and J 0 bases; bases outside gene matches: 9. CDR1 is MNHEY and CDR2 is SMNVEV in the germline V gene (reference sequence). The CDR3 sequence is CASSSRGQFMNTEAFF. DNA of the CDR3: TGTGCCAGCAGTAGTCGGGGACAGTTCATGAACACTGAAGCTTTCTTT.

J is TRBJ2-5 and V is TRBV23-1, with unresolved D. TRBV23-1 is annotated as an ORF whose role is uncertain. The V gene lost 2 bases and the J gene lost 5 bases, with 12 bases spanning the gap. CDR3 length equals 14 residues. For the CDR3, the DNA is TGCGCCAGCAGTCAAGGGCTTCCCTGGGAGACCCAGTACTTC. Translating gives CASSQGLPWETQYF.

By proportion, this clone is medium-sized (0.01 to 0.1%). The rearrangement uses TRBV7-2 and TRBJ2-5; 7 bases agree with TRBD2. Germline V gene lookup returns CDR1 SGHTA and CDR2 FQGNSA. Unmatched junction bases numbered 5, after V lost 1 base and J lost 3 bases. The CDR3 spans 15 residues. The CDR3 spells CASSLEGAGEETQYF. In DNA, the CDR3 is TGTGCCAGCAGCTTAGAAGGGGCGGGGGAAGAGACCCAGTACTTC.

The V gene is TRBV5-1, the J gene TRBJ2-2, with TRBD2 matching 10 bases. The CDR3 is 15 residues long. CDR1 SGHRS and CDR2 YFSETQ come from the germline V gene. J was trimmed by 5 bases and V by 4 bases; bases with no gene match: 5. CDR3 bases: TGCGCCAGCAGCGCTAGCGGGAGAGAAACCGGGGAGCTGTTTTTT. This sequence encodes CASSASGRETGELFF.

This clone occurred once. V gene TRBV18 combines with J gene TRBJ2-7; unclear D gene. The CDR3 sequence is 14 residues long. CDR1 and CDR2 (germline): KGHSH, LQKENI. Deletions cut 2 bases from V and 2 bases from J, with 10 bases between. The CDR3 region is CASSPIDQTYEQYF. CDR3 DNA sequence: TGTGCCAGCTCACCAATAGACCAAACCTACGAGCAGTACTTC.

The chain combines TRBV30 with TRBJ1-1, with TRBD1 as a possible D gene (6 bases). V was cut by 5 bases and J by 5 bases, with 9 bases left in between. This CDR3 contains 11 residues. The germline V gene has CDR1 GTSNPN and CDR2 SVGIG (reference sequence). The CDR3 spells CAWDRSTEAFF. CDR3 DNA: TGTGCCTGGGACAGGTCGACTGAAGCTTTCTTT.

The chain joins TRBV6-1 to TRBJ2-4; D is possibly TRBD1 or TRBD2 (6 bases each). V lost 0 bases and J 4 bases, leaving 7 bases between the germline ends. This CDR3 has 14 residues. The germline V gene encodes CDR1 MNHNS and CDR2 SASEGT. The CDR3 DNA reads as TGTGCCAGCAGTGAAGCAGGGGGGAAAAACATTCAGTACTTC. Translation gives CASSEAGGKNIQYF.

The J gene is TRBJ2-5, the V gene TRBV29-1; 7 positions agree with TRBD1. V trimming: 6 bases; J trimming: 2 bases; junction bases outside the gene matches: 3. Germline CDR1 reads SQVTM; CDR2 reads ANQGSEA. The CDR3 is 12 amino acids. The CDR3 here is CSVRGQQETQYF. In DNA, the CDR3 is TGCAGCGTCCGGGGACAGCAAGAGACCCAGTACTTC.

This chain connects TRBV11-2 to TRBJ2-2, with D unresolved. Germline assignment: CDR1 SGHAT and CDR2 FQNNGV. Trimming removed 1 base from V and 0 bases from J, with 6 bases in between. This CDR3 contains 15 residues. DNA for the CDR3: TGTGCCAGCAGCTTAGGCTTCGCGAACACCGGGGAGCTGTTTTTT. It yields the protein CASSLGFANTGELFF. Full variable domain (rest looked up from reference TRBV11-2 and TRBJ2-2): EAGVAQSPRYKIIEKRQSVAFWCNPISGHATLYWYQQILGQGPKLLIQFQNNGVVDDSQLPKDRFSAERLKGVDSTLKIQPAKLEDSAVYLCASSLGFANTGELFFGEGSRLTVL.

The J gene is TRBJ2-5, the V gene TRBV7-8; 7 bases are a match to TRBD1. This CDR3 spans 15 amino acids. V trimming: 10 bases; J trimming: 1 base; junction bases outside the gene matches: 12. Germline assignment: CDR1 SGHVS and CDR2 FQNEAQ. The CDR3 reads CAIRVVDRRQETQYF. The CDR3 DNA reads TGTGCCATCCGGGTGGTGGACAGGCGCCAAGAGACCCAGTACTTC.

This clone was observed a few times. V usage is TRBV30 and J usage is TRBJ1-4; D is perhaps TRBD1 (5 bases). V lost 0 bases and J lost 5, with 7 bases in between. This CDR3 has 13 amino acids. Per germline, CDR1 GTSNPN and CDR2 SVGIG (reference sequence). CDR3 sequence (DNA): TGTGCCTGGAGTGTTTACAGGAATGAAAAACTGTTTTTT. Its protein is CAWSVYRNEKLFF.

The chain uses TRBV19 and TRBJ2-1; 12 bases map to TRBD2. The germline V gene encodes CDR1 LNHDA and CDR2 SQIVND (reference sequence). V trimming: 6 bases; J trimming: 5 bases; junction bases outside the gene matches: 5. This CDR3 contains 15 residues. The CDR3 DNA is TGTGCCAGTAGCTGGACTAGCGGGATTGACAATGAGCAGTTCTTC. Its translation: CASSWTSGIDNEQFF. The whole variable domain, remainder taken from reference TRBV19 and TRBJ2-1, is DGGITQSPKYLFRKEGQNVTLSCEQNLNHDAMYWYRQDPGQGLRLIYYSQIVNDFQKGDIAEGYSVSREKKESFPLTVTSAQKNPTAFYLCASSWTSGIDNEQFFGPGTRLTVL.

CDR3 DNA sequence: TGTGCCAGCACTCCGGGGGGGGCCCTTTCTAACTATGGCTACACCTTC. Translation gives CASTPGGALSNYGYTF. The chain joins TRBV5-4 to TRBJ1-2; weak D call: TRBD1 (6 bases). CDR1 and CDR2 from the germline V gene are SGHNT and YYREEE (reference sequence). There are 16 residues in the CDR3. V dropped 6 bases and J dropped 0 bases, with 18 bases sitting between them.

V usage is TRBV5-1 and J usage is TRBJ1-3; unclear D gene. This CDR3 spans 14 amino acids. Germline V gene sequence: CDR1 SGHRS, CDR2 YFSETQ. Trimming stripped 4 bases from V and 0 bases from J, with 8 bases between. The CDR3 nucleotides read TGCGCCAGCAGCCCGGGCCCCTCTGGAAACACCATATATTTT. Its protein product is CASSPGPSGNTIYF.